These 19 T cell receptor beta chains originate from one sample sequenced in a study of T-cell reconstitution after alpha-beta-depleted transplantation in children. A library of TCRbeta sequences, prepared with unique molecular identifiers, was generated. TCRdb redid the calling of the PCR reads with MiXCR, one entry per CDR3 protein. This sample carries about 540,000 distinct CDR3 sequences, roughly 18% of them seen once, and the ten largest clones take less than 4%. The sequences come from PBMCs from the stem cell graft donor, collected from the stem cell graft. All receptors derive from a human donor who donated a stem cell graft to a child with acute lymphoblastic leukemia.

This clonotype was counted only a few times. The CDR3 region is CASSRRTTGPTDTQYF. As DNA, the CDR3 is TGTGCCAGCAGCCGCCGTACGACAGGGCCCACAGATACGCAGTATTTT. This chain joins TRBV7-9 and TRBJ2-3; 7 bases fit TRBD1. Germline CDR1 and CDR2: SEHNR and FQNEAQ (reference sequence). With 5 bases clipped from V and 2 bases from J, the junction kept 10 bases outside the gene matches. The length of the CDR3 is 16 residues.

This clonotype was picked up a small number of times. The chain employs TRBV5-5 and TRBJ1-1; no clear D. CDR1 and CDR2 (germline): SGHKS, YYEKEE (reference sequence). Trimming took off 4 bases at V and 2 bases at J, with 12 bases between the two ends. The CDR3 is 14 residues long. The chain's CDR3 is CASSRERTNTEAFF. The CDR3 region has the DNA TGTGCCAGCAGCCGGGAAAGGACCAACACTGAAGCTTTCTTT. Filled out from reference TRBV5-5 and TRBJ1-1, the complete variable domain reads DAGVTQSPTHLIKTRGQQVTLRCSPISGHKSVSWYQQVLGQGPQFIFQYYEKEERGRGNFPDRFSARQFPNYSSELNVNALLLGDSALYLCASSRERTNTEAFFGQGTRLTVV.

This clonotype occurred a few times. The chain links TRBV20-1 to TRBJ2-7; D gene unclear. The CDR3 sequence is 14 residues long. Germline-derived CDR1 and CDR2 are DFQATT and SNEGSKA (reference sequence). Trimming cost V 5 bases and J 3 bases, with 17 bases left between them. In DNA form, the CDR3 reads TGCAGTGCTCCCCTGGGGATAGCCGGCTACGAGCAGTACTTC. It translates to CSAPLGIAGYEQYF.

This clonotype was observed a handful of times. The chain employs TRBV5-1 and TRBJ2-1; D is perhaps TRBD1 (5 bases). The CDR3 spans 16 residues. The V and J ends lost 2 bases and 0 bases respectively, with 12 bases between them. The germline gives CDR1 SGHRS, CDR2 YFSETQ. The chain's CDR3 is CASSFTTDNSYNEQFF. The CDR3 coding sequence is TGCGCCAGCAGCTTTACGACAGACAACTCCTACAATGAGCAGTTCTTC. Variable domain in full (rest from reference TRBV5-1 and TRBJ2-1): KAGVTQTPRYLIKTRGQQVTLSCSPISGHRSVSWYQQTPGQGLQFLFEYFSETQRNKGNFPGRFSGRQFSNSRSEMNVSTLELGDSALYLCASSFTTDNSYNEQFFGPGTRLTVL.

This clonotype appeared a few times. This chain uses TRBV7-9 with TRBJ2-3, with no clear D. Germline V gives CDR1 SEHNR, CDR2 FQNEAQ (reference sequence). Deletions cut 5 bases from V and 4 bases from J, with 13 bases between. There are 14 residues in the CDR3. CDR3 nucleotide sequence: TGTGCCAGCAGCCCCGGTCTCACCCCAGATACGCAGTATTTT. It specifies CASSPGLTPDTQYF. The full variable domain, in which reference TRBV7-9 and TRBJ2-3 provide the parts outside the CDR3, is DTGVSQNPRHKITKRGQNVTFRCDPISEHNRLYWYRQTLGQGPEFLTYFQNEAQLEKSRLLSDRFSAERPKGSFSTLEIQRTEQGDSAMYLCASSPGLTPDTQYFGPGTRLTVL.

This clonotype was counted many times. V usage is TRBV6-1 and J usage is TRBJ2-3, with 11 positions matching TRBD2. CDR1 is MNHNS and CDR2 is SASEGT in the germline V gene. Unmatched junction bases numbered 8, after V lost 6 bases and J lost 0 bases. The CDR3 runs 17 residues. The CDR3 is CASRPGTSGASTDTQYF. Written as DNA, the CDR3 is TGTGCCAGCAGACCTGGGACTAGCGGTGCTAGCACAGATACGCAGTATTTT.

This clonotype turned up a few times. V usage is TRBV7-8 and J usage is TRBJ2-5, with D tentatively TRBD1 or TRBD2 (5 bases each). In germline, CDR1 is SGHVS, CDR2 FQNEAQ. CDR3 length equals 16 residues. Between the trimmed V and J ends, which lost 0 bases and 5 bases, there was a span of 16 bases. CDR3 sequence reads: CASSLAPPGRAETQYF. CDR3 nucleotide sequence: TGTGCCAGCAGCTTAGCGCCCCCGGGACGGGCGGAGACCCAGTACTTC. Drawing the rest from reference TRBV7-8 and TRBJ2-5, the complete variable domain is GAGVSQSPRYKVAKRGQDVALRCDPISGHVSLFWYQQALGQGPEFLTYFQNEAQLDKSGLPSDRFFAERPEGSVSTLKIQRTQQEDSAVYLCASSLAPPGRAETQYFGPGTRLLVL.

V is TRBV7-9 and J is TRBJ1-2, with a tentative D call TRBD1 (6 bases). V lost 7 bases and J lost 6, with 12 bases in between. In germline, CDR1 is SEHNR, CDR2 FQNEAQ (reference sequence). The CDR3 has 12 residues. In DNA, the CDR3 is TGTGCCAGCAAATCAGGGGCGGATGGCTACACCTTC. Residues: CASKSGADGYTF. The variable domain in full, with the rest retrieved from reference TRBV7-9 and TRBJ1-2, is DTGVSQNPRHKITKRGQNVTFRCDPISEHNRLYWYRQTLGQGPEFLTYFQNEAQLEKSRLLSDRFSAERPKGSFSTLEIQRTEQGDSAMYLCASKSGADGYTFGSGTRLTVV.

V and J are TRBV6-5 and TRBJ1-2, with 10 bases identical to TRBD1. With V trimmed by 0 bases and J by 5 bases, 6 bases remained unmatched. CDR1 and CDR2 from the germline V gene are MNHEY and SVGAGI. This CDR3 contains 16 residues. CDR3 region: CASSYSGQGGWYGYTF. The DNA of the CDR3 is TGTGCCAGCAGTTACTCTGGACAGGGGGGTTGGTATGGCTACACCTTC.

In regard to this clonotype: Since the CDR3 does not end with the conserved phenylalanine or tryptophan, this likely comes from a read error. This sequence joins TRBV12-3 or TRBV12-4 and TRBJ1-2; possibly TRBD1 for D (5 bases). The CDR3 is 14 residues long. V lost 3 bases to trimming and J lost 3 bases, with 11 bases between them. In DNA, the CDR3 is TGTGCCAGCAGTTTTCAGGGTGTCGACTATGGCTACACCTTG. Translation: CASSFQGVDYGYTL.

This clonotype was observed a handful of times. The chain employs TRBV20-1 and TRBJ2-2, with D possibly matching TRBD2 (5 bases). The CDR3 length is 14 residues. V was shortened by 1 base and J by 6 bases, with 12 bases between the two germline ends. The germline gives CDR1 DFQATT, CDR2 SNEGSKA (reference sequence). CDR3 bases: TGCAGTGCTAGAGGGGGTAGCGAATCCGGGGAGCTGTTTTTT. Translation gives CSARGGSESGELFF.

The CDR3: CASSLGGRSTDTQYF. The CDR3 DNA sequence: TGTGCCAGCAGTTTAGGGGGCCGGAGCACAGATACGCAGTATTTT. The J gene is TRBJ2-3, the V gene TRBV12-3 or TRBV12-4, with a possible D match to TRBD1 (5 bases). The CDR3 has 15 residues. V lost 1 base to trimming and J lost 0 bases, with 8 bases between them.

This clonotype was counted between two and nine times. V gene TRBV4-1 combines with J gene TRBJ2-7; D may correspond to TRBD1 or TRBD2 (5 bases each). V dropped 0 bases and J dropped 7 bases, with 13 bases sitting between them. The CDR3 runs 14 residues. CDR1 is MGHRA, CDR2 YSYEKL, per germline. The CDR3 sequence: CASSQELGVWEQYF. The CDR3 DNA reads as TGCGCCAGCAGCCAAGAATTGGGGGTTTGGGAGCAGTACTTC.

V and J are TRBV5-1 and TRBJ2-5; D not certain. The length of the CDR3 is 13 residues. Trimming left V 0 bases short and J 5 bases short, with 8 bases between. The germline V gene encodes CDR1 SGHRS and CDR2 YFSETQ. CDR3 loop: CASSLAPMETQYF. In nucleotides, the CDR3 is TGCGCCAGCAGCTTGGCTCCGATGGAGACCCAGTACTTC.

The V call is TRBV20-1, the J call TRBJ1-2; D is unresolved. Trimming cost V 3 bases and J 0 bases, with 5 bases left between them. The CDR3 is made up of 12 amino acids. Germline CDR1 reads DFQATT; CDR2 reads SNEGSKA (reference sequence). CDR3 DNA sequence: TGCAGTGCTAGCACAGCTAACTATGGCTACACCTTC. Amino acid sequence: CSASTANYGYTF.

V gene TRBV29-1 combines with J gene TRBJ1-2; a weak D match, TRBD1 (6 bases). Germline lookup yields CDR1 SQVTM and CDR2 ANQGSEA. V was pared by 7 bases and J by 3 bases, with 21 bases between. This CDR3 region has 15 residues. The CDR3 DNA is TGCAGCGCCCTGCTTGCGGGGGCAGGCGACTATGGCTACACCTTC. This codes for CSALLAGAGDYGYTF.

The rearrangement joins TRBV5-1 to TRBJ1-5; D perhaps matches TRBD1 (5 bases). Germline V gives CDR1 SGHRS, CDR2 YFSETQ. This CDR3 has 15 residues. V lost 0 bases to trimming and J lost 7 bases, with 14 bases between them. CDR3 amino acids: CASSLVPGIGQPQHF. The CDR3 DNA is TGCGCCAGCAGCTTGGTCCCAGGGATAGGGCAGCCCCAGCATTTT.

The rearrangement uses TRBV27 and TRBJ2-1; D gene ambiguous. The CDR3 has 14 residues. Germline V gene sequence: CDR1 MNHEY, CDR2 SMNVEV (reference sequence). V dropped 0 bases and J dropped 2 bases, with 5 bases sitting between them. This CDR3 reads CASSLSTAYNEQFF. CDR3 sequence (DNA): TGTGCCAGCAGTTTATCGACGGCCTACAATGAGCAGTTCTTC.

The chain links TRBV5-1 to TRBJ2-1, with a tentative D call TRBD2 (5 bases). The V gene's germline CDR1 is SGHRS and CDR2 YFSETQ. The CDR3 has 14 residues. V was cut by 6 bases and J by 1 base, with 11 bases left in between. This CDR3 reads CASIFGNSYNEQFF. CDR3 bases: TGCGCCAGCATCTTCGGGAATTCCTACAATGAGCAGTTCTTC.